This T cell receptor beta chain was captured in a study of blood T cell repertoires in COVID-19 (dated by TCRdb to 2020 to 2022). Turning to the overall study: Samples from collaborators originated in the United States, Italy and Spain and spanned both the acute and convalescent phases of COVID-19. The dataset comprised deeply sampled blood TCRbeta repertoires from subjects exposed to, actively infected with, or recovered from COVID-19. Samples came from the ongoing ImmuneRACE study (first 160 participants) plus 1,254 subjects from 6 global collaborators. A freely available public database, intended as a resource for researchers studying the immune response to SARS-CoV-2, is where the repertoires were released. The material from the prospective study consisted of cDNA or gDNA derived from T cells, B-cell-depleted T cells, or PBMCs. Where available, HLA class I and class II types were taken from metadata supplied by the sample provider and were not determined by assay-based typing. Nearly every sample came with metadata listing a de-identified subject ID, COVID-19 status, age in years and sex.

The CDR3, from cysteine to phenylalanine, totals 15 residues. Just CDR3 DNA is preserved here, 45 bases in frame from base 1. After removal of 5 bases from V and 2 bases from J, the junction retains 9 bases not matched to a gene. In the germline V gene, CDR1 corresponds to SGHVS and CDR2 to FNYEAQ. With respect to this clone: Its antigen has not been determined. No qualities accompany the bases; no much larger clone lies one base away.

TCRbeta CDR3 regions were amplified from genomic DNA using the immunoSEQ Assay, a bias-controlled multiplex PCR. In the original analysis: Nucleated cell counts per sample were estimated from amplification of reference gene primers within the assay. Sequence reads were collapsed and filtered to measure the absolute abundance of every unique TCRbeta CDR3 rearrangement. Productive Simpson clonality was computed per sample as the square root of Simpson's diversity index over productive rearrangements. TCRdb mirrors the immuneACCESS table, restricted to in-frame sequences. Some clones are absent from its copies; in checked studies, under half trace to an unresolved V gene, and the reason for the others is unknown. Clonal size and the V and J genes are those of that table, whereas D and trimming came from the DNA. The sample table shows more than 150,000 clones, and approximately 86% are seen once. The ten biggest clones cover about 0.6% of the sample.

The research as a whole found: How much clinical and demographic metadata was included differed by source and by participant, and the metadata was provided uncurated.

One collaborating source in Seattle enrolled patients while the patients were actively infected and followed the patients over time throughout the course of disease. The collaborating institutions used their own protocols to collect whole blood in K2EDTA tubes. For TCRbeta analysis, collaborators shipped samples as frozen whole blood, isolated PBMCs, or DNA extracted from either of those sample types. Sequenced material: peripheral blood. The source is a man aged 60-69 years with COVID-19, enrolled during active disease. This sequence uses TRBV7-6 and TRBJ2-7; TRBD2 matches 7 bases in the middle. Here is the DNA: TGTGCCAGCAGCCCTCTGCCGGGAGGTCCCTACGAGCAGTACTTC. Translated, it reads CASSPLPGGPYEQYF.